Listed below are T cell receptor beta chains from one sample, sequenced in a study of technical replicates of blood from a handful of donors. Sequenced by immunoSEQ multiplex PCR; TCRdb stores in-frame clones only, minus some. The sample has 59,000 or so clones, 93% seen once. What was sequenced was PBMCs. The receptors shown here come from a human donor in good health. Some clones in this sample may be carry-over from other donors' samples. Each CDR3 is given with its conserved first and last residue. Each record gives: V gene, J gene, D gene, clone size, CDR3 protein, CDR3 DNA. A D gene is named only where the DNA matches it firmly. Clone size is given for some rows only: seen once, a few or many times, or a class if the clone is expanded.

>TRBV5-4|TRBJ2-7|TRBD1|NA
CASSPRQGSSYEQYF
TGTGCCAGCAGCCCCCGACAGGGAAGCTCCTACGAGCAGTACTTC
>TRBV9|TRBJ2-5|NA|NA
CASSVALAGAQETQYF
TGTGCCAGCAGCGTAGCTCTGGCGGGTGCCCAAGAGACCCAGTACTTC
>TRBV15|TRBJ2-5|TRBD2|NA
CATSRIQLAGGRETQYF
TGTGCCACCAGCAGAATACAGCTAGCGGGGGGGCGGGAGACCCAGTACTTC
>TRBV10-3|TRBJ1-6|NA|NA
CAIRDSLTPLHF
TGTGCCATCAGGGACAGTTTAACACCCCTCCACTTT
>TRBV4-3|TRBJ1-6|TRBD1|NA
CASSQDRGQGRSYNSPLHF
TGCGCCAGCAGCCAAGATCGGGGACAGGGACGGTCCTATAATTCACCCCTCCACTTT
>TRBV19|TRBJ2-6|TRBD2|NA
CASSRGGVSGANVLTF
TGTGCCAGTAGTAGGGGAGGGGTGTCTGGGGCCAACGTCCTGACTTTC
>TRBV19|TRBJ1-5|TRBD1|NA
CASSTTGGPNQPQHF
TGTGCCAGTAGTACTACAGGGGGCCCCAATCAGCCCCAGCATTTT
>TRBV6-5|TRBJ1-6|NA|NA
CASSYSPPGSESPLHF
TGTGCCAGCAGTTACTCTCCCCCCGGCTCGGAGTCACCCCTCCACTTT
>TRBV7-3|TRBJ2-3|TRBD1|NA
CASSLSSGGDTQYF
TGTGCCAGCAGCTTAAGTTCAGGGGGTGATACGCAGTATTTT
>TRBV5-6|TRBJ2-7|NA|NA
CASSRTEYEQYF
TGTGCCAGCAGCCGGACAGAGTACGAGCAGTACTTC
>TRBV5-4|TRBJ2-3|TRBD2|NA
CAIGIAGEDTQYF
TGTGCCATCGGGATAGCGGGAGAAGATACGCAGTATTTT
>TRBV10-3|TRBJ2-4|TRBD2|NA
CAIINGLAGGPESKNIQYF
TGTGCCATCATCAACGGACTAGCGGGGGGGCCGGAGAGCAAAAACATTCAGTACTTC
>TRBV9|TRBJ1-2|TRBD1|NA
CASSGTGGSLYGYTF
TGTGCCAGCAGCGGAACAGGGGGCTCCCTCTATGGCTACACCTTC
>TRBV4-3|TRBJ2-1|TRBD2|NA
CASSQARSGAGGYNEQFF
TGCGCCAGCAGCCAAGCCCGCTCAGGTGCGGGAGGCTACAATGAGCAGTTCTTC
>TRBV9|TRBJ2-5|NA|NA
CASSVGGARETQYF
TGTGCCAGCAGCGTGGGGGGAGCTAGGGAGACCCAGTACTTC
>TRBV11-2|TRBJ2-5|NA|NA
CASSSPSLPPYGTQYF
TGTGCCAGCAGCTCCCCCTCCCTACCCCCTTATGGGACCCAGTACTTC
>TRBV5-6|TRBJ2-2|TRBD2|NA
CASSLGLAVTGELFF
TGTGCCAGCAGCTTGGGACTAGCGGTCACCGGGGAGCTGTTTTTT
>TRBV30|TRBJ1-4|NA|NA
CAWGQGTGKLFF
TGTGCCTGGGGGCAGGGGACCGGAAAACTGTTTTTT
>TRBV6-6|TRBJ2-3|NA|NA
CASRNSDTDTQYF
TGTGCCAGCAGAAATAGTGACACAGATACGCAGTATTTT
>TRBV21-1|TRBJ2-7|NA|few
CASSNVTWRGILGSYEQYF
TGTGCCAGCAGCAATGTAACGTGGCGGGGAATCCTAGGTTCCTACGAGCAGTACTTC
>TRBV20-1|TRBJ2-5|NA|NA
CSARDLETQYF
TGCAGTGCTAGAGATCTTGAGACCCAGTACTTC
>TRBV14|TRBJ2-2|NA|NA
CASSQVVGGELFF
TGTGCCAGCAGCCAAGTGGTCGGCGGGGAGCTGTTTTTT
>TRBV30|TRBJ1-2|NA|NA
CAWSIGSGYTF
TGTGCCTGGAGTATCGGTTCTGGCTACACCTTC
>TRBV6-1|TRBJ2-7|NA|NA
CASRATTGTYEQYF
TGTGCCAGCAGGGCTACGACGGGAACCTACGAGCAGTACTTC
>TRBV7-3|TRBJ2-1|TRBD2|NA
CASSHRAGGSYNEQFF
TGTGCCAGCAGCCACCGAGCGGGGGGATCCTACAATGAGCAGTTCTTC
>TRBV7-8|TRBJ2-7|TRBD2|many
CASRRGGVYEQYF
TGTGCCAGCAGGCGCGGGGGAGTCTACGAGCAGTACTTC
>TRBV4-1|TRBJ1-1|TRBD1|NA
CASSQPYRGRNTEAFF
TGCGCCAGCAGCCAGCCATACAGGGGACGAAACACTGAAGCTTTCTTT
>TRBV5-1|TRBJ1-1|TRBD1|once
CASSLVAGGNTEAFF
TGCGCCAGCAGCTTGGTGGCAGGGGGCAACACTGAAGCTTTCTTT
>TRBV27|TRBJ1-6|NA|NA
CASSLSPPGVRNSPLHF
TGTGCCAGCAGTTTATCTCCCCCAGGGGTGAGGAATTCACCCCTCCACTTT